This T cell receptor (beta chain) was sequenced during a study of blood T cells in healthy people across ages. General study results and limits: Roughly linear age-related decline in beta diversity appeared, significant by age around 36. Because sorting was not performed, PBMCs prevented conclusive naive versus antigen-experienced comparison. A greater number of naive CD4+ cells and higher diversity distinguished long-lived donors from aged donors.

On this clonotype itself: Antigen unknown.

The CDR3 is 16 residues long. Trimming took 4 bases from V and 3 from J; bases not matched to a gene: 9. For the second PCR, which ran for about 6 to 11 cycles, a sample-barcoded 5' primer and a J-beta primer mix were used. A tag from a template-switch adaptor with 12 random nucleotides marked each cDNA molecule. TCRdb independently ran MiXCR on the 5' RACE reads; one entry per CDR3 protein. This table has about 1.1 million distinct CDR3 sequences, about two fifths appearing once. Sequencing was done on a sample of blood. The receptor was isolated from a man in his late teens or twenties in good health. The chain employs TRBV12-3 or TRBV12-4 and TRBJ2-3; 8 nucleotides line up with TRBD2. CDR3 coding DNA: TGTGCCAGCAGTTCCGGGGGGGGCCCTCGTACAGATACGCAGTATTTT. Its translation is CASSSGGGPRTDTQYF.